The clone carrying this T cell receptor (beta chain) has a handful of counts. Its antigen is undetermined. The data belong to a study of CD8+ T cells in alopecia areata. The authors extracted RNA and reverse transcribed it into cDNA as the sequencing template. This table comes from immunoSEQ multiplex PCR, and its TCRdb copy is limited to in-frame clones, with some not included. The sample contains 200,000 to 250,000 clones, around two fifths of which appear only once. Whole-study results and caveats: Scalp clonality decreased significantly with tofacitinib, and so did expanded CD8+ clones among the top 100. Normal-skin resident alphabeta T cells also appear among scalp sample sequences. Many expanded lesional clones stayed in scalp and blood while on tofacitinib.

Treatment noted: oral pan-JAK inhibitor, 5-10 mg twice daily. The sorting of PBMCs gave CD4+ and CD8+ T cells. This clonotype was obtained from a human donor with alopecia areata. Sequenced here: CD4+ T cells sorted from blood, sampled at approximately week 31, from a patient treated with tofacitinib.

The CDR3 loop reads CASGIDRNYGYTF. The DNA of the CDR3 is TGTGCTAGTGGAATTGACAGAAACTATGGCTACACCTTC. This chain links TRBV12-5 with TRBJ1-2, with D possibly TRBD1 on 5 matching bases. V was clipped by 6 bases and J by 2 bases, with 10 bases between them. Germline CDR1 LGHNT, CDR2 FRNRAP. CDR3 length equals 13 residues.